What follows are 17 T cell receptor beta chains derived from one specimen sequenced in a study of T cell repertoires in cytomegalovirus infection. No antigens are known for them. From the reads, TCRdb called clonotypes with MiXCR, one entry per CDR3 protein. The data hold about 130,000 distinct CDR3 sequences, with more than 20% observed a single time. The sample comprised PBMCs, sequenced either directly or after in vitro stimulation (not recorded which). These receptors originate from a human donor in good health (CMV status not recorded). Some clones in this sample may be carry-over from other donors' samples.

The genes are TRBV6-5 and TRBJ2-3; 7 nucleotides align to TRBD1. V trimming: 0 bases; J trimming: 8 bases; junction bases outside the gene matches: 14. Germline CDR1 reads MNHEY; CDR2 reads SVGAGI. The CDR3 covers 17 residues. In DNA form, the CDR3 reads TGTGCCAGCAGTTACTCGATTAACGGACAGGCTGGTGGTACGCAGTATTTT. Translated, it gives CASSYSINGQAGGTQYF.

The rearrangement joins TRBV14 to TRBJ2-3; TRBD2 matches at 8 bases. V was pared by 5 bases and J by 6 bases, with 13 bases of the junction left unmatched. CDR1 and CDR2 from the germline V gene are SGHDN and FVKESK. There are 16 residues in the CDR3. The CDR3 reads CASSSSGTRRRDTQYF. CDR3 nucleotides: TGTGCCAGCAGCTCAAGCGGGACTAGACGGCGCGATACGCAGTATTTT. The full variable domain, rest sourced from reference TRBV14 and TRBJ2-3, is EAGVTQFPSHSVIEKGQTVTLRCDPISGHDNLYWYRRVMGKEIKFLLHFVKESKQDESGMPNNRFLAERTGGTYSTLKVQPAELEDSGVYFCASSSSGTRRRDTQYFGPGTRLTVL.

This clonotype has a handful of counts. The V gene is TRBV7-2, the J gene TRBJ2-1; D is perhaps TRBD1 (5 bases). Germline values: CDR1 SGHTA, CDR2 FQGNSA. V was pared by 0 bases and J by 8 bases, with 11 bases between. The CDR3 is 14 residues long. The CDR3: CASSLAPRVDEQFF. The CDR3 nucleotides read TGTGCCAGCAGCTTAGCGCCCAGGGTAGATGAGCAGTTCTTC.

In this sample, this clonotype turned up a few times. This chain links TRBV19 with TRBJ1-1; 8 nucleotides line up with TRBD1. Losses at the gene ends were 4 bases for V and 4 bases for J; bases not matched to a gene: 8. The CDR3 sequence is 15 residues long. The germline V gene encodes CDR1 LNHDA and CDR2 SQIVND (reference sequence). The DNA for the CDR3 is TGTGCCAGTAGTACACAGGACAGGGCAGGCACTGAAGCTTTCTTT. Its translation is CASSTQDRAGTEAFF.

The V gene is TRBV7-2, the J gene TRBJ2-5; D uncertain. The germline V gene has CDR1 SGHTA and CDR2 FQGNSA. Trimming took off 0 bases at V and 2 bases at J, with 7 bases between the two ends. This CDR3 comprises 14 residues. This CDR3 reads CASSLALRQETQYF. CDR3 bases: TGTGCCAGCAGCTTAGCTCTCAGACAAGAGACCCAGTACTTC.

CDR3 DNA: TGTGCCAGCAGCTTAGTTTTGCGGGGGAGCTCCTACAATGAGCAGTTCTTC. Translating gives CASSLVLRGSSYNEQFF. The rearrangement joins TRBV7-6 to TRBJ2-1; 7 bases are a match to TRBD2. V lost 1 base, J lost 0 bases, and 6 bases stayed unmatched. Germline CDR1 is SGHVS and CDR2 is FNYEAQ. This CDR3 comprises 17 residues.

This clonotype was picked up many times. The gene calls are TRBV6-1 and TRBJ2-1, with D possibly TRBD1 on 7 matching bases. Germline V lookup: CDR1 MNHNS, CDR2 SASEGT. The CDR3 loop spans 16 amino acids. Trimming cost V 6 bases and J 1 base, with 16 bases left between them. In nucleotides, the CDR3 is TGTGCCAGCAGGTCCGAGACAGGGAGGTCCTACAATGAGCAGTTCTTC. As protein: CASRSETGRSYNEQFF.

This clonotype has at least ten counts. The chain has TRBV28 and TRBJ2-1; D is possibly TRBD1 (5 bases). Trimming stripped 3 bases from V and 10 bases from J, with 19 bases between. CDR1 and CDR2 (germline): MDHEN, SYDVKM. This CDR3 region has 15 residues. The CDR3 spells CASSFSSGQGWEQFF. The DNA for the CDR3 is TGTGCCAGCAGTTTTTCCTCTGGTCAGGGATGGGAGCAGTTCTTC.

The table lists this clonotype with a few counts. The chain employs TRBV25-1 and TRBJ1-5; weak D call: TRBD1 (6 bases). This CDR3 spans 14 amino acids. Trimming took 6 bases from V and 3 from J, leaving 12 bases between them. Germline CDR1 MGHDK, CDR2 SYGVNS. For the CDR3, the DNA is TGTGCCAGCAGCGCCGGACAGAACAATCAGCCCCAGCATTTT. This translates into CASSAGQNNQPQHF. The variable domain in full, with the rest retrieved from reference TRBV25-1 and TRBJ1-5, is EADIYQTPRYLVIGTGKKITLECSQTMGHDKMYWYQQDPGMELHLIHYSYGVNSTEKGDLSSESTVSRIRTEHFPLTLESARPSHTSQYLCASSAGQNNQPQHFGDGTRLSIL.

This clonotype was detected ten times or more. The chain combines TRBV7-2 with TRBJ1-1; tentatively, D is TRBD1 (5 bases). CDR1 SGHTA and CDR2 FQGNSA come from the germline V gene. With 7 bases removed from V and 1 base from J, the gap between germline ends came to 10 bases. The CDR3 runs to 13 residues. The CDR3 DNA reads as TGTGCCAGCATCGACAGATGGAACACTGAAGCTTTCTTT. This translates into CASIDRWNTEAFF. The whole variable domain, remainder taken from reference TRBV7-2 and TRBJ1-1, is GAGVSQSPSNKVTEKGKDVELRCDPISGHTALYWYRQSLGQGLEFLIYFQGNSAPDKSGLPSDRFSAERTGGSVSTLTIQRTQQEDSAVYLCASIDRWNTEAFFGQGTRLTVV.

This clonotype was detected only once. This rearrangement joins TRBV6-2 or TRBV6-3 to TRBJ2-7; TRBD2 aligns across 8 bases. V shed 6 bases and J 3 bases; nucleotides not matched to a gene: 7. Per germline, CDR1 MNHEY and CDR2 SVGEGT. The CDR3 has 14 amino acids. This chain's CDR3 is CASSPPGGGYEQYF. In DNA, the CDR3 is TGTGCCAGCAGCCCCCCGGGGGGGGGCTACGAGCAGTACTTC.

This clonotype was seen at least ten times. V usage is TRBV7-2 and J usage is TRBJ1-2; TRBD1 might be the D (6 bases). CDR1 is SGHTA, CDR2 FQGNSA, per germline. V lost 0 bases to trimming and J lost 8 bases, with 13 bases between them. This CDR3 comprises 14 residues. In nucleotides, the CDR3 is TGTGCCAGCAGCTTAGCCACAGGGCTTCGCGGCTACACCTTC. As protein: CASSLATGLRGYTF. Using reference TRBV7-2 and TRBJ1-2 for the parts outside the CDR3, the full variable domain is GAGVSQSPSNKVTEKGKDVELRCDPISGHTALYWYRQSLGQGLEFLIYFQGNSAPDKSGLPSDRFSAERTGGSVSTLTIQRTQQEDSAVYLCASSLATGLRGYTFGSGTRLTVV.

The chain couples TRBV6-2 or TRBV6-3 to TRBJ2-5; 10 nucleotides agree with TRBD2. The CDR3 length is 16 residues. CDR1 and CDR2 (germline): MNHEY, SVGEGT. V gave up 7 bases and J gave up 4 bases; unmatched junction bases: 12. CDR3 loop: CASMNRASGSRETQYF. Written as DNA, the CDR3 is TGTGCCAGCATGAACAGGGCTAGCGGGAGTCGAGAGACCCAGTACTTC.

This clonotype was seen a few times. The gene calls are TRBV7-2 and TRBJ2-1; 8 bases map to TRBD2. V gave up 4 bases and J gave up 3 bases; unmatched junction bases: 23. The CDR3 has 21 residues. Germline-derived CDR1 and CDR2 are SGHTA and FQGNSA. CDR3 in amino acids: CASSYPRAGGPVNSLYNEQFF. The DNA of the CDR3 is TGTGCCAGCAGCTACCCCAGGGCGGGAGGTCCCGTAAATTCTCTCTACAATGAGCAGTTCTTC.

This clonotype has at least ten counts. This chain links TRBV28 with TRBJ2-6; perhaps D is TRBD1 or TRBD2 (5 bases each). Trimming took 5 bases from V and 1 from J, leaving 18 bases between them. Germline lookup yields CDR1 MDHEN and CDR2 SYDVKM. The CDR3 has 18 amino acids. CDR3 sequence reads: CASSEIRGPFSGANVLTF. Here the CDR3 DNA reads TGTGCCAGCAGTGAGATACGGGGCCCTTTTTCTGGGGCCAACGTCCTGACTTTC.

The rearrangement uses TRBV12-3 or TRBV12-4 and TRBJ2-4; D uncertain. V was trimmed by 6 bases and J by 6 bases, leaving 9 bases between them. This CDR3 has 12 amino acids. The CDR3 DNA reads as TGTGCCAGCAGCGGCCGAGGAAACATTCAGTACTTC. It yields the protein CASSGRGNIQYF.

The chain has TRBV2 and TRBJ2-4; D is ambiguous. This CDR3 has 12 residues. V gave up 0 bases and J gave up 3 bases, with 0 bases separating them. Germline V lookup: CDR1 SNHLY, CDR2 FYNNEI. The CDR3 is CASSEAKNIQYF. CDR3 DNA sequence: TGTGCCAGCAGTGAAGCCAAAAACATTCAGTACTTC.